These 12 T cell receptor beta chains came from one sample sequenced in a study of human T cells and chemical hapten exposure. Stated time point: patch test 2, 6 weeks after DPC sensitization. As for treatment: therapeutic diphenylcyclopropenone sensitization with weekly scalp DPC. TCRdb re-analysed the RACE reads in MiXCR, keeping a single row per CDR3 protein. The table records 69,000 or so distinct CDR3 sequences, 10% of them present only once. The input for sequencing was whole blood, taken in connection with sensitization to the hapten diphenylcyclopropenone (DPC). The origin of the receptors is a woman in her 50s with alopecia areata. Some clones in this sample may be carry-over from other donors' samples.

A note on this clonotype: A single base separates this from a much larger clone, so it may be a read error. The rearrangement joins TRBV6-5 to TRBJ1-5; 8 positions match TRBD1. There are 15 residues in the CDR3. Germline CDR1 MNHEY, CDR2 SVGAGI. The CDR3 spells CASGYSGGGNQPQHF. DNA of the CDR3: TGTGCCAGCGGTTACTCAGGGGGCGGCAATCAGCCCCAGCATTTT.

At least ten counts were recorded for this clonotype. This rearrangement joins TRBV6-5 to TRBJ2-1, with 14 bases fitting TRBD2. Per the germline V gene, CDR1 is MNHEY and CDR2 is SVGAGI. The CDR3 contains 18 residues. The V gene end was trimmed by 2 bases and the J gene end by 7 bases; junction bases not matched to a gene: 10. This CDR3 is CASSYIVGTSGSNNEQFF. The CDR3 DNA reads TGTGCCAGCAGTTACATAGTTGGGACTAGCGGGAGTAATAATGAGCAGTTCTTC.

The gene calls are TRBV7-9 and TRBJ1-2; no reliable D call. Germline values: CDR1 SEHNR, CDR2 FQNEAQ (reference sequence). The CDR3 is made up of 12 amino acids. V was shortened by 5 bases and J by 2 bases, with 6 bases between the two germline ends. The CDR3 loop reads CASSPSNYGYTF. The CDR3 DNA is TGTGCCAGCAGCCCGTCCAACTATGGCTACACCTTC.

The chain employs TRBV7-9 and TRBJ1-2; 7 nucleotides agree with TRBD1. The ends lost 6 bases at V and 3 bases at J; junction bases unmatched: 19. The CDR3 is made up of 18 amino acids. The germline V gene encodes CDR1 SEHNR and CDR2 FQNEAQ (reference sequence). The CDR3 sequence is CASRPPIDRVGAYYGYTF. The CDR3 DNA follows: TGTGCCAGCAGGCCCCCCATCGACAGGGTAGGGGCCTACTATGGCTACACCTTC.

This clonotype was counted ten times or more. The genes are TRBV3-1 and TRBJ2-7, with 8 nucleotides matching TRBD2. Germline trimming cut 8 bases from V and 6 bases from J; bases unmatched to any gene: 12. The CDR3 has 14 residues. The germline gives CDR1 LGHDT, CDR2 YNNKEL (reference sequence). CDR3 nucleotides: TGTGCCAGCGGACCTGGCGGGAGGTACCTCGAGCAGTACTTC. Protein product: CASGPGGRYLEQYF.

In this sample, this clonotype turned up many times. J is TRBJ1-5 and V is TRBV21-1; no DNA check was done on the table's D call, TRBD1. TRBV21-1 is designated a pseudogene. This CDR3 is 17 amino acids long. The CDR3 sequence is CASSNRRVPQSNQPQHF. The CDR3 coding sequence is TGTGCCAGCAGCAATCGCAGGGTCCCCCAAAGCAATCAGCCCCAGCATTTT.

The CDR3 sequence is CASSQNSASTDTQYF. CDR3 nucleotide sequence: TGTGCCAGCAGCCAGAACTCGGCTAGCACAGATACGCAGTATTTT. The chain joins TRBV7-9 to TRBJ2-3; no definite D call. CDR1 is SEHNR and CDR2 is FQNEAQ in the germline V gene (reference sequence). Trimming shortened V by 5 bases and J by 0 bases, and 12 bases separated the two germline ends. The CDR3 loop spans 15 amino acids.

This clonotype showed up many times. The gene calls are TRBV20-1 and TRBJ1-1; D is unclear. The CDR3 runs to 14 residues. Trimming shortened V by 0 bases and J by 1 base, and 9 bases separated the two germline ends. From germline, CDR1 is DFQATT and CDR2 SNEGSKA (reference sequence). The CDR3: CSARDSGQNTEAFF. The CDR3, as DNA: TGCAGTGCTAGAGATTCTGGCCAGAACACTGAAGCTTTCTTT.

This clonotype was found many times. The chain couples TRBV11-2 to TRBJ2-1, with D tentatively TRBD1 (5 bases). V was clipped by 2 bases and J by 0 bases, with 11 bases between them. Germline V gene sequence: CDR1 SGHAT, CDR2 FQNNGV. The CDR3 consists of 16 residues. CDR3 protein: CASSLRGLRSYNEQFF. In DNA form, the CDR3 reads TGTGCCAGCAGCTTAAGGGGCCTACGCTCCTACAATGAGCAGTTCTTC.

This clonotype was counted at least ten times. The chain recombines TRBV5-4 with TRBJ2-6, with 7 bases aligning to TRBD1. J was trimmed by 4 bases and V by 4 bases; bases with no gene match: 5. The CDR3 spans 15 residues. From germline, CDR1 is SGHNT and CDR2 YYREEE (reference sequence). The CDR3 nucleotides read TGTGCCAGCAGCAACGACAGGGCCGGGGCCAACGTCCTGACTTTC. It specifies CASSNDRAGANVLTF.

The chain couples TRBV7-6 to TRBJ2-2; D is possibly TRBD2 (6 bases). Looked up from germline, CDR1 is SGHVS and CDR2 is FNYEAQ. V lost 4 bases to trimming and J lost 3 bases, with 12 bases between them. This CDR3 has 15 residues. Here the CDR3 DNA reads TGTGCCAGCAGCTCAAACCTAGCGTACACCGGGGAGCTGTTTTTT. This codes for CASSSNLAYTGELFF.

This clonotype was seen ten or more times. J is TRBJ2-7 and V is TRBV14; tentative D call: TRBD2 (7 bases). Germline V gene data show CDR1 as SGHDN and CDR2 as FVKESK. The CDR3 extends over 14 amino acids. Trimming pared 1 base from V and 7 bases from J, leaving 14 bases between. Here the CDR3 reads CASSQGDYQGEQYF. The CDR3 DNA is TGTGCCAGCAGCCAAGGGGACTACCAGGGGGAGCAGTACTTC.